Listed below are T cell receptor beta chains from one sample, sequenced in a study of T cell responses to AZD1222 COVID-19 vaccine. TCRdb's table, derived via immunoSEQ multiplex PCR, lists solely in-frame clones and lacks some. The sample holds around 80,000 clones, 83% seen once. This material consisted of peripheral blood, taken 28 days after the second AZD1222 dose. These receptor sequences come from an adult who received the AZD1222 COVID-19 vaccine. Each CDR3 is given with its conserved first and last residue. D genes are given only for firm matches. A clone size is listed for some rows: how often the clone was seen (once, few, many), or a class if it is expanded.

V gene	J gene	clone size	D gene	CDR3 DNA	CDR3 protein
TRBV27	TRBJ1-4	.	.	TGTGCCACCGGAGAACTGGAGGGTCTCGGGAGACTGTTTTTT	CATGELEGLGRLFF
TRBV7-9	TRBJ1-2	few	TRBD1	TGTGCCAGCAGCTCAAGACAGGGGGAAGGCTACACCTTC	CASSSRQGEGYTF
TRBV28	TRBJ1-5	once	TRBD1	TGTGCCAGCAGCTTTGAGACAGGGGGCGGTCAGCCCCAGCATTTT	CASSFETGGGQPQHF
TRBV6-5	TRBJ1-3	.	.	TGTGCCAGCCGCGCTCAATATGGCTCTGGAAACACCATATATTTT	CASRAQYGSGNTIYF
TRBV5-4	TRBJ2-3	.	TRBD1	TGTGCCAGCAGCCCTAGACAGGGGGCGCGGACAGATACGCAGTATTTT	CASSPRQGARTDTQYF
TRBV6-5	TRBJ1-1	.	TRBD1	TGTGCCAGCAGTCCAGGGACAGGGAATACTGAAGCTTTCTTT	CASSPGTGNTEAFF
TRBV4-3	TRBJ1-2	once	.	TGCGCCAGCAGCCAAGATATCGAGACAGATTACACCTTC	CASSQDIETDYTF
TRBV30	TRBJ1-4	.	.	TGTGCCTGGAGGGAAAAAGGACTGACTAATGAAAAACTGTTTTTT	CAWREKGLTNEKLFF
TRBV5-1	TRBJ1-6	few	TRBD1	TGCGCCAGCAGCTTGGGGCCCGGGACAGGGGATTCACCCCTCCACTTT	CASSLGPGTGDSPLHF
TRBV7-8	TRBJ2-5	.	.	TGTGCCAGCAGCCCGAGACTAGAATCGGCGACCCAGTACTTC	CASSPRLESATQYF
TRBV5-1	TRBJ2-1	.	.	TGCGCCAGCAGCCCCCTTGTGGAGGGCTCTTACAATGAGCAGTTCTTC	CASSPLVEGSYNEQFF
TRBV5-6	TRBJ2-1	.	TRBD1	TGTGCCAGCAGCGAATGGGACAGGATATTCTACAATGAGCAGTTCTTC	CASSEWDRIFYNEQFF
TRBV4-2	TRBJ1-1	.	.	TGTGCCAGCAGCCAAGAGATAAGGGAGTGGGAGACTGAAGCTTTCTTT	CASSQEIREWETEAFF
TRBV28	TRBJ2-7	.	TRBD1	TGTGCCACAGGACAGGGGGCTATCTCCTACGAGCAGTACTTC	CATGQGAISYEQYF
TRBV19	TRBJ1-5	once	.	TGTGCCAGTTCACGGGTATATGGGTTTGGGGGCAATCAGCCCCAGCATTTT	CASSRVYGFGGNQPQHF
TRBV24-1	TRBJ1-1	.	.	TGTGCCACCAGTGCCCTAGGGGGCACTGAAGCTTTCTTT	CATSALGGTEAFF
TRBV5-5	TRBJ1-4	.	TRBD1	TGTGCCAGCAGACCCGGGACAGGCGATAATGAAAAACTGTTTTTT	CASRPGTGDNEKLFF
TRBV7-9	TRBJ1-3	.	.	TGTGCCAGCAGCGGGGGAAACACCATATATTTT	CASSGGNTIYF
TRBV7-2	TRBJ2-5	.	.	TGTGCCAGCAGCCCGGGGGACGGGGCGGGAGAGACCCAGTACTTC	CASSPGDGAGETQYF
TRBV29-1	TRBJ2-6	once	TRBD2	TGCAGCGTGGGGGTAGCGGGAGGTCCAGGTATCTCTGGGGCCAACGTCCTGACTTTC	CSVGVAGGPGISGANVLTF
TRBV30	TRBJ2-7	.	TRBD1	TGTGCCTGGAGTGTTGGGACAGGGAGTTACGAGCAGTACTTC	CAWSVGTGSYEQYF
TRBV6-5	TRBJ1-2	.	.	TGTGCCTCCAAAGAGGGGGAGCAGTATGGCTACACCTTC	CASKEGEQYGYTF